A selection of T cell receptor beta chains follows, all from one sample in a study of cytomegalovirus exposure and HLA in healthy donors. Clones were sequenced by immunoSEQ multiplex PCR, and TCRdb holds only the in-frame ones, with some missing. The sample includes fewer than 150,000 clones, 60% to 85% of them seen just once. The sample comprised PBMCs. Receptors originate from a man aged 30 to 39 in good health and CMV-seronegative. Each CDR3 is given with its conserved first and last residue. A D gene is named only where the DNA matches it firmly. Clone sizes are given selectively: once, few, many, or a class where the clone is expanded.

CDR3nt,CDR3aa,v_gene,d_gene,abundance,len,j_gene
TGTGCCAGCGGGGAGGGCCTGGCTAGCACAGATACGCAGTATTTT,CASGEGLASTDTQYF,TRBV2,TRBD2,NA,15,TRBJ2-3
TGTGCCAGCAGCTTAGCAGGGGCATGGAATTCACCCCTCCACTTT,CASSLAGAWNSPLHF,TRBV7-9,NA,few,15,TRBJ1-6
TGTGCCAGCAGTTACAAGGGGACTGAAGCTTTCTTT,CASSYKGTEAFF,TRBV6-5,NA,NA,12,TRBJ1-1
TGCGCCAGCAGCTCTGGCGGCGTTCCTAGCACAGATACGCAGTATTTT,CASSSGGVPSTDTQYF,TRBV5-1,NA,NA,16,TRBJ2-3
TGTGCCAGTAGACAGGGGGCTTCTAACTATGGCTACACCTTC,CASRQGASNYGYTF,TRBV19,TRBD1,NA,14,TRBJ1-2
TGTGCCAGCAGTTACGGGACTAGCGGGAGTTACGAGCAGTACTTC,CASSYGTSGSYEQYF,TRBV6-5,TRBD2,once,15,TRBJ2-7
TGTGCCAGCAGCTTGGGAGGGGGACAGGACTTCAACAATGAGCAGTTCTTC,CASSLGGGQDFNNEQFF,TRBV5-4,TRBD1,NA,17,TRBJ2-1
TGTGCCAGCAGTTTTACAGGATCTTTCGATAGGGTCGAAGAGACCCAGTACTTC,CASSFTGSFDRVEETQYF,TRBV27,NA,NA,18,TRBJ2-5
TGTGCCATCATGGGGGCTAGCGGCCTTTACACAGATACGCAGTATTTT,CAIMGASGLYTDTQYF,TRBV10-3,NA,NA,16,TRBJ2-3
TGTGCCAGCAGCAGCCCCTGGGCGAACACTGAAGCTTTCTTT,CASSSPWANTEAFF,TRBV21-1,NA,once,14,TRBJ1-1
TGTGCCAGCAGTGCCCAGGGGGATTCCGACGAGCAGTACTTC,CASSAQGDSDEQYF,TRBV2,TRBD1,few,14,TRBJ2-7
TGCGCCAGCAGCCAAGATAGGGGGTTCTATAATTCACCCCTCCACTTT,CASSQDRGFYNSPLHF,TRBV4-3,NA,NA,16,TRBJ1-6
TGTGCCAGCAATACACAGGGAATGGGTTCACCCCTCCACTTT,CASNTQGMGSPLHF,TRBV28,NA,NA,14,TRBJ1-6
TGTGCCAGCAGTGACTGTTCGGACAGCAAAAACATTCAGTACTTC,CASSDCSDSKNIQYF,TRBV6-4,NA,NA,15,TRBJ2-4
TGTGCCAGCAGCCAGAGGGAGACCCAGTACTTC,CASSQRETQYF,TRBV5-6,NA,NA,11,TRBJ2-5
TGTGCCAGCACTCGATCGGGACAGGTTAATGAAAAACTGTTTTTT,CASTRSGQVNEKLFF,TRBV18,TRBD1,NA,15,TRBJ1-4
TGCAGCGTTCTTATTCGGGGGAACACTGAAGCTTTCTTT,CSVLIRGNTEAFF,TRBV29-1,NA,NA,13,TRBJ1-1
TGTGCCAGCAGGGATCAGGGCGGAAACTACGAGCAGTACTTC,CASRDQGGNYEQYF,TRBV7-9,NA,NA,14,TRBJ2-7
TGCGCCAGCAGCGGTACGGGAGGCTCCTACGAGCAGTACTTC,CASSGTGGSYEQYF,TRBV5-1,TRBD2,NA,14,TRBJ2-7
TGTGCCAGCAGCAGACAGACAGATACGCAGTATTTT,CASSRQTDTQYF,TRBV28,NA,NA,12,TRBJ2-3
TGCAGTGCTACCCTGAATGAAAAACTGTTTTTT,CSATLNEKLFF,TRBV20-1,NA,NA,11,TRBJ1-4
TGTGCCAGCAGTTTAGGCGGGAGGTGGGGCACAGATACGCAGTATTTT,CASSLGGRWGTDTQYF,TRBV28,TRBD2,NA,16,TRBJ2-3
TGTGCCAGCAGCGCGGGCGGACAGGTGGGAACAGATACGCAGTATTTT,CASSAGGQVGTDTQYF,TRBV13,TRBD1,NA,16,TRBJ2-3
TGTGCCAGCTCAACATCGTTGGGCTACACCTTC,CASSTSLGYTF,TRBV18,NA,NA,11,TRBJ1-2
TGCGCCAGCAGCCACCTACTAGCGGGGGAAGACAATGAGCAGTTCTTC,CASSHLLAGEDNEQFF,TRBV4-3,TRBD2,NA,16,TRBJ2-1
TGTGCCAGCAGCTGGGGGACAGGGTCTCAGCCCCAGCATTTT,CASSWGTGSQPQHF,TRBV5-6,TRBD1,NA,14,TRBJ1-5
TGTGCCAGCAGTTTAGGACTAGCGGGAGCCGGGGGCTGGTTCTTC,CASSLGLAGAGGWFF,TRBV6-5,TRBD2,NA,15,TRBJ2-1
TGTGCCAGCAGTTCGTCGACAGGGGGCTACACTGAAGCTTTCTTT,CASSSSTGGYTEAFF,TRBV5-4,TRBD1,NA,15,TRBJ1-1
TGTGCCAGCAGTGAAGCAGCGGGGGGGCCGGAGACCCAGTACTTC,CASSEAAGGPETQYF,TRBV2,TRBD2,NA,15,TRBJ2-5
TGTGCCAGCAGCTACGCTGTGCGGGGCGGAGAGACCCAGTACTTC,CASSYAVRGGETQYF,TRBV7-2,NA,NA,15,TRBJ2-5
TGCGCCAGCAGCCCCTCAATCTCACTAGCGGGAGCTTGGGATACGCAGTATTTT,CASSPSISLAGAWDTQYF,TRBV4-1,TRBD2,once,18,TRBJ2-3
TGTGCCAGCAGTTACCGACTAGCGGGCGCCTACGAGCAGTACTTC,CASSYRLAGAYEQYF,TRBV6-6,TRBD2,NA,15,TRBJ2-7
TGTGCCAGCAGTTACTCCCGGGGGGGCGGGTATGAGACCCAGTACTTC,CASSYSRGGGYETQYF,TRBV6-5,TRBD2,NA,16,TRBJ2-5
TGTGCCAGCAGGGTTTGGGCAGGGGGATTTGCTGGCTACACCTTC,CASRVWAGGFAGYTF,TRBV28,TRBD1,NA,15,TRBJ1-2
TGTGCCAGCTCCCCTCGGAGCGTGAGCACAGATACGCAGTATTTT,CASSPRSVSTDTQYF,TRBV9,NA,NA,15,TRBJ2-3
TGTGCCATCAGTGAGTCCGGGGCAGGGGGACTGTTCACTGAAGCTTTCTTT,CAISESGAGGLFTEAFF,TRBV10-3,TRBD1,NA,17,TRBJ1-1
TGTGCCACCAGCAGAGGACTAGCGGATTACGAGCAGTACTTC,CATSRGLADYEQYF,TRBV15,TRBD2,once,14,TRBJ2-7
TGCGCCAGCAGCTTGTTGGGAGAGAACTATGGCTACACCTTC,CASSLLGENYGYTF,TRBV5-1,NA,NA,14,TRBJ1-2
TGTGCCTGGAGTGTACGGTTGGAGCAGAATGGCTACACCTTC,CAWSVRLEQNGYTF,TRBV30,NA,NA,14,TRBJ1-2
TGCGCCAGCAGCCAACAGGGGTCGGGACCCCTCCACTTT,CASSQQGSGPLHF,TRBV4-3,NA,NA,13,TRBJ1-6
TGTGCCAGCAGTCCACAATACGAGCAGTACTTC,CASSPQYEQYF,TRBV28,NA,once,11,TRBJ2-7
TGCGCCAGCAGCTTGGGGAGACAGGGGGCGGTGCAGTACTTC,CASSLGRQGAVQYF,TRBV5-1,TRBD1,NA,14,TRBJ2-7
TGTGCCAGCAGCTTGGCTGGTGCGGGGGGGAGTGGGACCCAGTACTTC,CASSLAGAGGSGTQYF,TRBV5-6,TRBD2,NA,16,TRBJ2-5
TGTGCCAGCAGCTACAGCGGCGAGCAGTACTTC,CASSYSGEQYF,TRBV11-1,NA,once,11,TRBJ2-7